Below, 12 T cell receptor beta chains from the same sample are listed, as sequenced in a study of T cell responses to AZD1222 COVID-19 vaccine (dated by TCRdb to the early 2020s). The time point label of this sample denotes: baseline before first vaccination. Libraries were made using the immunoSEQ multiplex PCR assay. TCRdb provides this immuneACCESS table in a form limited to in-frame rearrangements. Some clones are lacking; in checked studies, under half of them reflect an unresolved V gene, and why the rest are absent is not known. Across this sample there are some 150,000 clones, with around 89% seen only once. The ten largest account for about 4.5% of the sample. Sequencing used peripheral blood, obtained on day 0 of AZD1222 vaccination. Receptors were obtained from an adult in good health.

This clone was seen only a few times. This chain joins TRBV7-2 and TRBJ2-1; 9 bases are a match to TRBD2. V lost 3 bases and J lost 10; bases outside the gene matches: 4. CDR1 SGHTA and CDR2 FQGNSA come from the germline V gene. This CDR3 has 13 residues. The CDR3 DNA reads TGTGCCAGCAGCTTGCGGGGGGGATGGGAGCAGTTCTTC. Encoded protein: CASSLRGGWEQFF.

The V and J genes are TRBV11-1 and TRBJ2-2; D unresolved. Trimming cost V 4 bases and J 4 bases, with 13 bases left between them. This CDR3 has 15 residues. Germline CDR1 and CDR2: SGHAT and FQDESV (reference sequence). CDR3 coding DNA: TGTGCCAGCAGCTCACTGCTGGGTCCCACCGGGGAGCTGTTTTTT. It translates to CASSSLLGPTGELFF.

J is TRBJ2-7 and V is TRBV27; D is unresolved. Trimming cost V 4 bases and J 5 bases, with 6 bases left between them. The CDR3 extends over 11 amino acids. Germline V CDR1 and CDR2: MNHEY, SMNVEV (reference sequence). CDR3 nucleotide sequence: TGTGCCAGCAGTTCCGGGCACGAGCAGTACTTC. Translation: CASSSGHEQYF.

V is TRBV27 and J is TRBJ2-1; D remains unclear. The CDR3 covers 13 residues. Trimming removed 0 bases at V and 9 bases at J, with 9 bases between. Germline V gene sequence: CDR1 MNHEY, CDR2 SMNVEV (reference sequence). The CDR3 protein is CASSLSPATEQFF. The CDR3 nucleotides read TGTGCCAGCAGTTTATCGCCGGCAACTGAGCAGTTCTTC.

This chain uses TRBV19 with TRBJ1-5, with D uncertain. The CDR3 is 14 residues long. The ends were cut back, 3 bases at V and 9 bases at J, with 15 bases in the middle. Germline CDR1 is LNHDA and CDR2 is SQIVND (reference sequence). The CDR3 DNA reads as TGTGCCAGTAGTATGTTGGACTACATAGGGCCCCAGCATTTT. Translation: CASSMLDYIGPQHF.

This clone was seen only a few times. The gene calls are TRBV19 and TRBJ1-2; 8 bases line up with TRBD1. Germline V lookup: CDR1 LNHDA, CDR2 SQIVND (reference sequence). The CDR3 runs to 14 residues. Trimming removed 0 bases from V and 6 bases from J; junction bases left unmatched: 3. This CDR3 reads CASSIEGTGDGYTF. The CDR3 nucleotides are TGTGCCAGTAGTATAGAGGGGACAGGAGATGGCTACACCTTC.

This sequence joins TRBV4-1 and TRBJ2-2; D could derive from TRBD1 or TRBD2 (7 bases each). The CDR3 loop spans 17 amino acids. V lost 2 bases and J 4 bases, leaving 17 bases between the germline ends. The germline gives CDR1 MGHRA, CDR2 YSYEKL. CDR3 protein: CASSQIPTGRATGELFF. In nucleotides, the CDR3 is TGCGCCAGCAGCCAAATCCCGACAGGGAGGGCCACCGGGGAGCTGTTTTTT.

As concerns this clone: An end of the junction differs from the germline gene, which may be a read error. The chain combines TRBV6-2 or TRBV6-3 with TRBJ1-2; D is undetermined. The CDR3 totals 13 residues. Germline CDR1 reads MNHEY; CDR2 reads SVGEGT. The CDR3 here is CAGSYVTTMGYTF. The CDR3 DNA reads TGTGCCGGCAGTTACGTGACTACGATGGGCTACACCTTC.

V and J are TRBV7-2 and TRBJ2-1; 8 bases are shared with TRBD2. J lost 2 bases, V lost 2 bases, and 2 bases had no gene match. The CDR3 has 15 residues. The V gene's germline CDR1 is SGHTA and CDR2 FQGNSA. The CDR3 sequence is CASSLTGGPYNEQFF. CDR3 coding DNA: TGTGCCAGCAGCTTAACGGGAGGGCCCTACAATGAGCAGTTCTTC.

The genes are TRBV6-1 and TRBJ2-3; 7 nucleotides line up with TRBD2. CDR1 and CDR2 from the germline V gene are MNHNS and SASEGT. Germline trimming cut 0 bases from V and 4 bases from J; bases unmatched to any gene: 4. There are 15 residues in the CDR3. CDR3 in amino acids: CASSEALLAADTQYF. DNA for the CDR3: TGTGCCAGCAGTGAAGCGTTGCTAGCGGCAGATACGCAGTATTTT.

The rearrangement uses TRBV27 and TRBJ2-3; D not certain. Germline CDR1 reads MNHEY; CDR2 reads SMNVEV (reference sequence). V was clipped by 5 bases and J by 6 bases, with 12 bases between them. The CDR3 is made up of 13 amino acids. The CDR3 sequence: CASSATRLDTQYF. The CDR3 DNA reads TGTGCCAGCAGTGCCACCAGGTTGGATACGCAGTATTTT.

J is TRBJ2-1 and V is TRBV28; D might be TRBD2 (6 bases). CDR1 MDHEN and CDR2 SYDVKM come from the germline V gene. The V end was cut by 7 bases, the J end by 1 base, with 17 bases between. The CDR3 length is 16 residues. DNA of the CDR3: TGTGCCAGCACTCAAGGGCGGGACTTGTCCTACAATGAGCAGTTCTTC. As protein: CASTQGRDLSYNEQFF.